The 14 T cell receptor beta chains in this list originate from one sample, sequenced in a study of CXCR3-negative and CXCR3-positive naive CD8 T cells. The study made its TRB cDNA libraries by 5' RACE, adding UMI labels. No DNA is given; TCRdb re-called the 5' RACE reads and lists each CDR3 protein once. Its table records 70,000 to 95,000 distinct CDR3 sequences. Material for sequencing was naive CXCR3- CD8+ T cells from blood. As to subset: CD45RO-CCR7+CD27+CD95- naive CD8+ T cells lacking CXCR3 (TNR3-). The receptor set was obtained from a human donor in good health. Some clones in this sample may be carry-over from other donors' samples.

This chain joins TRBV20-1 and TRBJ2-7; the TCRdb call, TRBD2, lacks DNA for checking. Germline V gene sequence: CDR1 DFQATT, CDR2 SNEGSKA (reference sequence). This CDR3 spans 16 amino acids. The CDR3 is CSARDLVGLSSYEQYF.

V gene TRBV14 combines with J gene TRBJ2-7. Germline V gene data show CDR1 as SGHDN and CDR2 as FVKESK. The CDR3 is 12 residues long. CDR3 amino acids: CASSHLLIEQYF.

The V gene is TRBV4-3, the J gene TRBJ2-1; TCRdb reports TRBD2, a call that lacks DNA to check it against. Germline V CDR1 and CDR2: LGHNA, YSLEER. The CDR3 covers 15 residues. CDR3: CASSQTAGAYNEQFF.

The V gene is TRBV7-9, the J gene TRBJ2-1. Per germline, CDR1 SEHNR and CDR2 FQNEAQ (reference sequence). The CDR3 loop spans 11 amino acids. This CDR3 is CASSLGNEQFF.

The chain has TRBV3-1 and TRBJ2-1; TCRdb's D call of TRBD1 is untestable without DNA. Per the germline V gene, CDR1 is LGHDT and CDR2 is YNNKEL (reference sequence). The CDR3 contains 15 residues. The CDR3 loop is CASSLPPGQGNEQFF.

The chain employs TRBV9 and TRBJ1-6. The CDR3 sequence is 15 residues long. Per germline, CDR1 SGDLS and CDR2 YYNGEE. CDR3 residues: CASSATGSQNSPLHF.

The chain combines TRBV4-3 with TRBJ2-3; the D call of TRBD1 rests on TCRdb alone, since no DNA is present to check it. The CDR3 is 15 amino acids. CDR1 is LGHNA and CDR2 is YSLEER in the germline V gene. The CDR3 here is CASSEQGKGTDTQYF.

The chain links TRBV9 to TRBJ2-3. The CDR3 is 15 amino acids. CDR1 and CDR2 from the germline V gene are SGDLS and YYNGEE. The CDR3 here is CASSVGVVSTDTQYF.

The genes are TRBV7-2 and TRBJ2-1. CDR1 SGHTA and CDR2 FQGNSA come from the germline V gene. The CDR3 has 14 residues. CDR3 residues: CASSFGLTGGEQFF. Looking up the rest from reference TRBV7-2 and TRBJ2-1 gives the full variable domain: GAGVSQSPSNKVTEKGKDVELRCDPISGHTALYWYRQSLGQGLEFLIYFQGNSAPDKSGLPSDRFSAERTGGSVSTLTIQRTQQEDSAVYLCASSFGLTGGEQFFGPGTRLTVL.

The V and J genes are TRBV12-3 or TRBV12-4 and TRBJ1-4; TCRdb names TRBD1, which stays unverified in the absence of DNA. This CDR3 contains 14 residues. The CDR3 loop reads CASRTGTDNEKLFF.

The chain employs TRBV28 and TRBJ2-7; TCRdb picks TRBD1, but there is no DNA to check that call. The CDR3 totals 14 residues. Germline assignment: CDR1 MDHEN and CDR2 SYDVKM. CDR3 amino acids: CASSLLGGGYEQYF.

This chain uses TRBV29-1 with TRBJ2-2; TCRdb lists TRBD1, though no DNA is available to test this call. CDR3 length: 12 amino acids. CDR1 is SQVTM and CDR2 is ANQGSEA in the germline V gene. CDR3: CSTPAPAGELFF.

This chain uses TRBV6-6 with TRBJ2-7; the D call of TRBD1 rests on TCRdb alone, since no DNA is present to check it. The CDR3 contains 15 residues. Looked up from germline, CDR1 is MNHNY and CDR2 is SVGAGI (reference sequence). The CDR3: CASSYTGGLSYEQYF.

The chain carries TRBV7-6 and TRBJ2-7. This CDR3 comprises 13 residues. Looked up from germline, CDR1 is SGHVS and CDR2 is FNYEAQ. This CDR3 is CASSDQVGYEQYF.